The 15 T cell receptor beta chains in this list originate from one sample, sequenced in a study of low-dose radiotherapy and immunotherapy resistance in tumors. TRAV and TRBV primers primed cDNA for both TCRalpha and TCRbeta. A roughly 19-cycle PCR with a constant-region primer and V-primer adapter amplified TCRs. TCRdb used MiXCR to reprocess the reads, holding one entry per CDR3 protein. The table shows about 39,000 distinct CDR3 sequences, with less than 25% occurring only once. The time point here: after trial treatment. Treatment noted: LDRT plus nivolumab, ipilimumab, low-dose cyclophosphamide and aspirin (RACIN trial). The sample here was PBMCs, taken after low-dose radiotherapy plus immunotherapy. The receptor source for this set is a female donor with ovarian cancer.

V usage is TRBV12-3 or TRBV12-4 and J usage is TRBJ2-3, with TRBD2 identical over 8 bases. The CDR3 extends over 15 amino acids. V shed 5 bases and J 5 bases; nucleotides not matched to a gene: 9. CDR3 sequence: CASSPGGPGGDTQYF. CDR3 DNA: TGTGCCAGCAGTCCGGGAGGGCCAGGAGGAGATACGCAGTATTTT.

Regarding this clonotype: Given a far larger clone just one base away, this is likely a sequencing read error. The chain combines TRBV29-1 with TRBJ2-7, with 8 bases identical to TRBD2. The germline V gene has CDR1 SQVTM and CDR2 ANQGSEA. The CDR3 spans 13 residues. J gave up 7 bases and V 4 bases, and 9 bases lay outside the gene matches. The CDR3 DNA reads as TGCAGCGTTGTGATAGCGGGACTTCGGGAGCAGTACTTC. This translates into CSVVIAGLREQYF.

The table lists this clonotype with many counts. The genes are TRBV6-2 or TRBV6-3 and TRBJ1-5; TRBD1 aligns across 11 bases. This CDR3 has 16 residues. Germline CDR1 reads MNHEY; CDR2 reads SVGEGT. Unmatched junction bases numbered 7, after V lost 7 bases and J lost 2 bases. CDR3 amino acids: CASNGQGAIGNQPQHF. CDR3 DNA sequence: TGTGCCAGCAATGGACAGGGGGCAATCGGCAATCAGCCCCAGCATTTT.

This clonotype has a count of ten or more. This chain links TRBV11-2 with TRBJ1-4; TRBD1 matches at 10 bases. After removal of 4 bases from V and 11 bases from J, the junction contained 7 bases not matched to a gene. The germline V gene has CDR1 SGHAT and CDR2 FQNNGV. The CDR3 has 14 amino acids. CDR3 loop: CASSSRTGGRKLFF. CDR3 coding DNA: TGTGCCAGCAGCTCAAGGACAGGGGGAAGGAAACTGTTTTTT.

This clonotype was recorded many times. The chain carries TRBV4-1 and TRBJ1-6; 11 nucleotides line up with TRBD1. The junction had 3 bases not matched to a gene; V was cut back by 3 bases and J by 5 bases. The CDR3 sequence is 16 residues long. Germline V gives CDR1 MGHRA, CDR2 YSYEKL. As DNA, the CDR3 is TGCGCCAGCAGCCACGGACAGGGGGCTAATAATTCACCCCTCCACTTT. It translates to CASSHGQGANNSPLHF.

Many counts were recorded for this clonotype. This sequence joins TRBV20-1 and TRBJ2-7; tentatively, D is TRBD1 (6 bases). The CDR3 extends over 14 amino acids. Germline lookup yields CDR1 DFQATT and CDR2 SNEGSKA (reference sequence). V was shortened by 2 bases and J by 7 bases, with 18 bases between the two germline ends. DNA for the CDR3: TGCAGTGCTAGATATGCAGGGGCGCTGAATGAGCAGTACTTC. This encodes CSARYAGALNEQYF.

This clonotype was observed many times. The CDR3 DNA is TGTGCCAGCAGCTTGGTAGAGACCCAGTACTTC. Translated, it gives CASSLVETQYF. The gene calls are TRBV11-2 and TRBJ2-5; D is unclear. Trimming cost V 3 bases and J 4 bases, with 3 bases left between them. The CDR3 is 11 amino acids. The germline V gene has CDR1 SGHAT and CDR2 FQNNGV.

This clonotype has just a few counts. The chain links TRBV2 to TRBJ2-1, with 7 bases lining up with TRBD1. Germline V lookup: CDR1 SNHLY, CDR2 FYNNEI. This CDR3 region has 15 residues. The trim removed 1 base at V and 4 bases at J, leaving 4 bases unmatched. This CDR3 reads CASSEEGGVYNEQFF. The CDR3 DNA sequence: TGTGCCAGCAGTGAAGAAGGGGGCGTTTACAATGAGCAGTTCTTC.

This clonotype was observed many times. The chain combines TRBV19 with TRBJ2-3; 8 bases align to TRBD1. The germline V gene has CDR1 LNHDA and CDR2 SQIVND (reference sequence). V was clipped by 6 bases and J by 1 base; unmatched bases: 6. This CDR3 is built from 15 residues. The CDR3 protein is CASSYPGQGTDTQYF. As DNA, the CDR3 is TGTGCCAGTAGCTACCCGGGACAGGGCACAGATACGCAGTATTTT.

This clonotype appeared many times. The V and J genes are TRBV7-3 and TRBJ2-2; 9 bases fit TRBD2. V was clipped by 3 bases and J by 1 base; unmatched bases: 0. Germline loops: CDR1 SGHTA, CDR2 FQGTGA. The CDR3 extends over 15 amino acids. This CDR3 reads CASSFSGGNTGELFF. The CDR3 DNA is TGTGCCAGCAGCTTTAGCGGGGGGAACACCGGGGAGCTGTTTTTT. Variable domain in full (rest from reference TRBV7-3 and TRBJ2-2): GAGVSQTPSNKVTEKGKYVELRCDPISGHTALYWYRQSLGQGPEFLIYFQGTGAADDSGLPNDRFFAVRPEGSVSTLKIQRTERGDSAVYLCASSFSGGNTGELFFGEGSRLTVL.

The J gene is TRBJ2-7, the V gene TRBV20-1; D is unresolved. Germline CDR1 reads DFQATT; CDR2 reads SNEGSKA (reference sequence). Trimming pared 3 bases from V and 5 bases from J, leaving 14 bases between. The CDR3 loop spans 13 amino acids. CDR3 amino acids: CSARAESRNEQYF. CDR3 nucleotide sequence: TGCAGTGCTAGGGCCGAAAGTAGGAACGAGCAGTACTTC.

The rearrangement links TRBV27 to TRBJ2-7; D unresolved. Germline CDR1 MNHEY, CDR2 SMNVEV (reference sequence). CDR3 size: 15 residues. V dropped 8 bases and J dropped 2 bases, with 19 bases sitting between them. CDR3 nucleotides: TGTGCCAGCGGATTCCAAGACGGGCGTCCCTACGAGCAGTACTTC. The encoded protein is CASGFQDGRPYEQYF.

There are many counts of this clonotype. This sequence joins TRBV7-9 and TRBJ2-1; 9 bases line up with TRBD2. This CDR3 has 17 amino acids. Germline V gene lookup returns CDR1 SEHNR and CDR2 FQNEAQ (reference sequence). Trimming at V came to 2 bases and at J to 1 base, leaving 6 bases not matched to a gene. DNA for the CDR3: TGTGCCAGCAGCTTACGTTTAGCGGGGGATTCCTACAATGAGCAGTTCTTC. Its translation: CASSLRLAGDSYNEQFF.

In this sample, this clonotype turned up a few times. V and J are TRBV7-6 and TRBJ1-1; D not certain. This CDR3 has 17 residues. V was clipped by 5 bases and J by 2 bases, with 21 bases between them. Germline V gene data show CDR1 as SGHVS and CDR2 as FNYEAQ. The CDR3 coding sequence is TGTGCCAGCAGCAAACAGAGTTGGTCTATTTTTAACACTGAAGCTTTCTTT. It codes for CASSKQSWSIFNTEAFF.

This clonotype is deemed medium-sized. The V call is TRBV6-2 or TRBV6-3, the J call TRBJ1-1, with D maybe TRBD1 (5 bases). CDR3 length equals 13 residues. Germline CDR1 MNHEY, CDR2 SVGEGT. Trimming took off 7 bases at V and 1 base at J, with 10 bases between the two ends. CDR3 region: CASIKRGNTEAFF. The DNA for the CDR3 is TGTGCCAGCATCAAAAGGGGGAACACTGAAGCTTTCTTT.